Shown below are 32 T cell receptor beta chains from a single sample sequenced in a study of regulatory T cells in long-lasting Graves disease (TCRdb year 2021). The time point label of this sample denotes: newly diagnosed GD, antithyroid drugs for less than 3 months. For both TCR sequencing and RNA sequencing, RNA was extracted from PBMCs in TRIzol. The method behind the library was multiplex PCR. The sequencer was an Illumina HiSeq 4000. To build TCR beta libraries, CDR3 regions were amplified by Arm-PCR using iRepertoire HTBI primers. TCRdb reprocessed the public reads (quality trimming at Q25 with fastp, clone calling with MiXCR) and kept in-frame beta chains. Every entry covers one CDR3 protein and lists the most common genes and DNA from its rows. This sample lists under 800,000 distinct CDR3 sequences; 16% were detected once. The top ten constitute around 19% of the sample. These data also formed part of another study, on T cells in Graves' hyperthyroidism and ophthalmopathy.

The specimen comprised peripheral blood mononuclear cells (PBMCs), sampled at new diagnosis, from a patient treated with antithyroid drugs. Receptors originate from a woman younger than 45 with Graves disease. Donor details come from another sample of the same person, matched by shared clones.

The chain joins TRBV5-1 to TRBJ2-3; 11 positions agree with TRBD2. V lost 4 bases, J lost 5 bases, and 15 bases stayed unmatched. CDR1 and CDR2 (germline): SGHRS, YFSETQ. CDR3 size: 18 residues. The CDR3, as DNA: TGCGCCAGCAGCGTAGGGGCCTTAGCGGGAGGGCATCAAGATACGCAGTATTTT. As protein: CASSVGALAGGHQDTQYF.

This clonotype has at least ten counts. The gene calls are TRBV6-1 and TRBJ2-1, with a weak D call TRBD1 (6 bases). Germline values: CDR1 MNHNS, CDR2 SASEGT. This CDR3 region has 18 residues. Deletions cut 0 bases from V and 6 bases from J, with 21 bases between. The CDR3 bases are TGTGCCAGCAGTGAAGCGGGCATAGGGGGTTTGCGACTCAATGAGCAGTTCTTC. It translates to CASSEAGIGGLRLNEQFF.

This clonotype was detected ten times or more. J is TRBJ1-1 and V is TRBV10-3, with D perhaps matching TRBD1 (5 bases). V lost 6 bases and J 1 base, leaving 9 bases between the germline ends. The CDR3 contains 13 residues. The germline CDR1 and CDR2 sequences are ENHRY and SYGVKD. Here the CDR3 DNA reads TGTGCCATCAGCCGGGGCGCGAACACTGAAGCTTTCTTT. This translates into CAISRGANTEAFF.

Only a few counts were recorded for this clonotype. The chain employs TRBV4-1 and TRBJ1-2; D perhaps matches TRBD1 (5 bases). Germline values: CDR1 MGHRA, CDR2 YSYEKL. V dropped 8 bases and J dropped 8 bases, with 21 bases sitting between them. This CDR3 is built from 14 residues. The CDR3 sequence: CASSHSGQGSGYTF. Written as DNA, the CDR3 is TGCGCCAGCTCCCACTCAGGGCAGGGTAGCGGCTACACCTTC.

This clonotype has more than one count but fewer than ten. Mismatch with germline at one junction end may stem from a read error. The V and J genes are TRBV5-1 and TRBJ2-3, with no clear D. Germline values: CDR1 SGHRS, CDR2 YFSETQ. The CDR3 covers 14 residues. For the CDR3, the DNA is TGCGCCAGCAGATTGGAGACCGACACAGATACGCAGTATTTT. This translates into CASRLETDTDTQYF.

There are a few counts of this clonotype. CDR3: CASSPQFGELFF. For the CDR3, the DNA is TGTGCCAGTAGTCCTCAGTTCGGGGAGCTGTTTTTT. This chain connects TRBV19 to TRBJ2-2; D is uncertain. The CDR3 contains 12 residues. Deletions cut 5 bases from V and 7 bases from J, with 8 bases between. Germline V lookup: CDR1 LNHDA, CDR2 SQIVND (reference sequence).

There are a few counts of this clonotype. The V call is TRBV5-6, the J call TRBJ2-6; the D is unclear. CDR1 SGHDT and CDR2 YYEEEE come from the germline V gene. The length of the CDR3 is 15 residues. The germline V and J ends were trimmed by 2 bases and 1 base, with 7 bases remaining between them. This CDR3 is CASSFRNSGANVLTF. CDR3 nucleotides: TGTGCCAGCAGCTTCCGCAATTCTGGGGCCAACGTCCTGACTTTC. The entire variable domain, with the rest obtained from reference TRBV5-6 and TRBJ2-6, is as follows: DAGVTQSPTHLIKTRGQQVTLRCSPKSGHDTVSWYQQALGQGPQFIFQYYEEEERQRGNFPDRFSGHQFPNYSSELNVNALLLGDSALYLCASSFRNSGANVLTFGAGSRLTVL.

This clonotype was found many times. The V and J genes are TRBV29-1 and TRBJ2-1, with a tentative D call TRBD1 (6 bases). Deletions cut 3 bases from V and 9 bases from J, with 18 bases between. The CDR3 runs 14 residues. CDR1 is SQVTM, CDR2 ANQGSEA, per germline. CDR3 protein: CSVDTRAARGEQFF. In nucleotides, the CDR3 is TGCAGCGTTGATACCAGGGCGGCCAGGGGTGAGCAGTTCTTC.

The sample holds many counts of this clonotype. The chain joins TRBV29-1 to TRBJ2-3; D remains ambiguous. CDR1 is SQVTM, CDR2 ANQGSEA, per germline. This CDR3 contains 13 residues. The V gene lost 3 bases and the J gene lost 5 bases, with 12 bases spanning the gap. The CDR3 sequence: CSVELKGIDTQYF. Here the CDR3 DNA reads TGCAGCGTTGAGTTAAAAGGGATAGATACGCAGTATTTT.

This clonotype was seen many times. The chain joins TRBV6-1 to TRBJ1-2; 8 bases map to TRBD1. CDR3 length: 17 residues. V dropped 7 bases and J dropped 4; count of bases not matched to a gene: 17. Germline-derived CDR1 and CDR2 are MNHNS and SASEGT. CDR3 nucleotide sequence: TGTGCCAGCACCCCTTTCCCCCTGGGACAGGTCGCCTATGGCTACACCTTC. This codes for CASTPFPLGQVAYGYTF.

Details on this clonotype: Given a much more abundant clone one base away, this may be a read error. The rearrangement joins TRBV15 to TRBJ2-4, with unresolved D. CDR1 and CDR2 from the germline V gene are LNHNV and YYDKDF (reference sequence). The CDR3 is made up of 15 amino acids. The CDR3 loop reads CASSARGPLENIQYF. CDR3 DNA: TGTGCCAGCAGCGCGAGAGGACCTCTTGAAAACATTCAGTACTTC.

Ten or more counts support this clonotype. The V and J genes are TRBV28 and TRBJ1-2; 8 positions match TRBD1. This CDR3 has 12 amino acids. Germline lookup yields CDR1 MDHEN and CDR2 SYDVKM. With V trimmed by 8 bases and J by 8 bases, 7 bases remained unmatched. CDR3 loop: CASSDRDDGYTF. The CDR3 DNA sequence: TGTGCCAGCTCGGACAGGGATGACGGCTACACCTTC.

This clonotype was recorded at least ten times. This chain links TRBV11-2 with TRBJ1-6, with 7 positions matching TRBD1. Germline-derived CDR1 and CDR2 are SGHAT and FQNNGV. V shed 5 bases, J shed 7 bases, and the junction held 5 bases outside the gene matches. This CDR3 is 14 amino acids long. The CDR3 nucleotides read TGTGCCAGCAGCCTAGCCAGGGGGAATTCACCCCTCCACTTT. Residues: CASSLARGNSPLHF.

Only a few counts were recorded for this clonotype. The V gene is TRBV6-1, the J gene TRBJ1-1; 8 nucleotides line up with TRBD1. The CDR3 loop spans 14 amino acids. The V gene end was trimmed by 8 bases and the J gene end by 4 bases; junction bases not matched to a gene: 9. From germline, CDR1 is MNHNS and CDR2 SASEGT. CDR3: CASGQGVVVTEAFF. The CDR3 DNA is TGTGCCAGCGGACAGGGTGTCGTTGTCACTGAAGCTTTCTTT.

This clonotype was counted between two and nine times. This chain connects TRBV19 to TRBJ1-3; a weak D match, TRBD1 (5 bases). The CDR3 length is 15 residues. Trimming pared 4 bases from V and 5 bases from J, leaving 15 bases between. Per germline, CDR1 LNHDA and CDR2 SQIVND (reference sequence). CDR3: CASSTPGTARNTIYF. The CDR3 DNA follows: TGTGCCAGTAGTACGCCTGGGACGGCTAGAAACACCATATATTTT.

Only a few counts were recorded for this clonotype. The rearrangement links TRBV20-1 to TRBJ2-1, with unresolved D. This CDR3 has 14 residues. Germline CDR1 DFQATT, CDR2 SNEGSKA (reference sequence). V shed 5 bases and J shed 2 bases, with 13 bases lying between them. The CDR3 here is CSAPARRAYNEQFF. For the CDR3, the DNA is TGCAGTGCTCCTGCTAGAAGGGCCTACAATGAGCAGTTCTTC.

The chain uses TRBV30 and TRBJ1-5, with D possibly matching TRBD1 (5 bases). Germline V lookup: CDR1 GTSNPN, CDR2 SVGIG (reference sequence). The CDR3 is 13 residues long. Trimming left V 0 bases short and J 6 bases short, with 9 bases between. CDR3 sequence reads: CAWSVRGFQPQHF. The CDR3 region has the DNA TGTGCCTGGAGTGTAAGGGGTTTTCAGCCCCAGCATTTT.

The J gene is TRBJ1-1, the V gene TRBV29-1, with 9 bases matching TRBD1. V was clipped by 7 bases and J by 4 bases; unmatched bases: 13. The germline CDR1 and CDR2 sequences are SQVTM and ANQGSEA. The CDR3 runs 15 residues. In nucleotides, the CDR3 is TGCAGCGGGGGACAGGGAGGAGGACAGGGCACTGAAGCTTTCTTT. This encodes CSGGQGGGQGTEAFF.

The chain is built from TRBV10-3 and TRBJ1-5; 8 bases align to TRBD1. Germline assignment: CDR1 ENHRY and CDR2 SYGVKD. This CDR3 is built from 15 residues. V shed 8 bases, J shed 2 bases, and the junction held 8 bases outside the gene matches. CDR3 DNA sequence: TGTGCCATCCGACAGGGGTTTAATGGCAATCAGCCCCAGCATTTT. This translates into CAIRQGFNGNQPQHF.

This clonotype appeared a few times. This chain's CDR3 is CASSLLTDSPLHF. In DNA form, the CDR3 reads TGTGCCAGCAGCTTACTGACGGATTCACCCCTCCACTTT. This chain links TRBV11-2 with TRBJ1-6; no definite D call. The CDR3 length is 13 residues. Trimming removed 2 bases from V and 8 bases from J, with 7 bases in between. CDR1 and CDR2 from the germline V gene are SGHAT and FQNNGV.

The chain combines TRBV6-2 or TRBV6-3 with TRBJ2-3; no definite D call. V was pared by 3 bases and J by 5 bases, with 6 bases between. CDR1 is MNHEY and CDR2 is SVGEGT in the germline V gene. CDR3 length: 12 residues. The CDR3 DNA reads TGTGCCAGCAGTTATGCGATAGATACGCAGTATTTT. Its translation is CASSYAIDTQYF.

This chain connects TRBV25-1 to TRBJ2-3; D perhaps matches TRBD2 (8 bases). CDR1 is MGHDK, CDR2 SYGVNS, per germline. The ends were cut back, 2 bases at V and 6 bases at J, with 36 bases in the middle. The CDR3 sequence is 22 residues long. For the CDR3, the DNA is TGTGCCAGCAGTGAACCTTCGGACAGGCGGGGGATCTCGGGAGGGCCGGTGGATACGCAGTATTTT. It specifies CASSEPSDRRGISGGPVDTQYF.

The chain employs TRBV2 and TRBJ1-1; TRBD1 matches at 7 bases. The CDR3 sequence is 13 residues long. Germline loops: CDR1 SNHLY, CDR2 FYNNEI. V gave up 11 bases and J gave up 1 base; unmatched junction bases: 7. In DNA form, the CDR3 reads TGTGCCGGCGGTGGACAGGAGAACACTGAAGCTTTCTTT. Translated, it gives CAGGGQENTEAFF. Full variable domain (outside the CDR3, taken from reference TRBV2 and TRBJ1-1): EPEVTQTPSHQVTQMGQEVILRCVPISNHLYFYWYRQILGQKVEFLVSFYNNEISEKSEIFDDQFSVERPDGSNFTLKIRSTKLEDSAMYFCAGGGQENTEAFFGQGTRLTVV.

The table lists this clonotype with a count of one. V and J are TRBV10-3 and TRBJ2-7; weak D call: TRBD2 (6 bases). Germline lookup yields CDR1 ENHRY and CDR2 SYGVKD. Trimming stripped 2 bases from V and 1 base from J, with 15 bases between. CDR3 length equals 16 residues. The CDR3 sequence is CAISEGPGRGSYEQYF. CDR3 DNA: TGTGCCATCAGTGAGGGTCCGGGACGGGGGTCCTACGAGCAGTACTTC.

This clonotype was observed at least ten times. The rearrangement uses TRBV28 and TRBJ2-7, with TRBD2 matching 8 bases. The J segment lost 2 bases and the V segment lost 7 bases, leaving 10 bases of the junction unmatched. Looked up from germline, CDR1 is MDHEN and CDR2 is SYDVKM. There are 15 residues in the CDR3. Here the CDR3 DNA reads TGTGCCAGCACCTCTCCCACTAGCGGAACCTACGAGCAGTACTTC. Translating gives CASTSPTSGTYEQYF.

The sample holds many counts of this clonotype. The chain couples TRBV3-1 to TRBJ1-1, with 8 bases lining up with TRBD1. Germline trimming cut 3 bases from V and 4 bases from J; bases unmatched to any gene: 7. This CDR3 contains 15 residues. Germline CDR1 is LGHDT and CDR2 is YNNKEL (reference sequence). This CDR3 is CASSHTGQGSTEAFF. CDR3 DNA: TGTGCCAGCAGCCATACTGGACAGGGAAGCACTGAAGCTTTCTTT.

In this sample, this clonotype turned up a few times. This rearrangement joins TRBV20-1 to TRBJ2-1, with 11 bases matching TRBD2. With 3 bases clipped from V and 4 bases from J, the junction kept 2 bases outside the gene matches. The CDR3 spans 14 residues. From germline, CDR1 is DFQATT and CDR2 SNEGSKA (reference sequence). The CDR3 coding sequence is TGCAGTGCTAGGACTAGCGGGGATTACAATGAGCAGTTCTTC. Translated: CSARTSGDYNEQFF.

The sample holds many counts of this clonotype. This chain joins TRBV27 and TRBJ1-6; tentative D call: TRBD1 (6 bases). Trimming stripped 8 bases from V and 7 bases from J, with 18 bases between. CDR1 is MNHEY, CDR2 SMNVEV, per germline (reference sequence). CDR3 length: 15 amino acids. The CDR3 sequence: CASGKPTGVNSPLHF. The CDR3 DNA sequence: TGTGCCAGCGGGAAACCGACAGGCGTGAATTCACCCCTCCACTTT.

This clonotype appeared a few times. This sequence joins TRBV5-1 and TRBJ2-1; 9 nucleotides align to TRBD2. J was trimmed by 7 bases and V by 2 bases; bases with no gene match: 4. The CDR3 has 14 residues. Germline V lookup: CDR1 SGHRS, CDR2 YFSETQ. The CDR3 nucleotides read TGCGCCAGCAGCTTTGGCGGGGGGGTAAATGAGCAGTTCTTC. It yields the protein CASSFGGGVNEQFF.

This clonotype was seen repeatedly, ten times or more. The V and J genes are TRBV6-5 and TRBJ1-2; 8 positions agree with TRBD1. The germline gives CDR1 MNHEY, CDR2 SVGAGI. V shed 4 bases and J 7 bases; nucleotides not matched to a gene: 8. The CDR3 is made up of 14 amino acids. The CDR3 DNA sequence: TGTGCCAGCAGTTTAGCCAGGGGGCTGAGTGGCTACACCTTC. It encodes CASSLARGLSGYTF.

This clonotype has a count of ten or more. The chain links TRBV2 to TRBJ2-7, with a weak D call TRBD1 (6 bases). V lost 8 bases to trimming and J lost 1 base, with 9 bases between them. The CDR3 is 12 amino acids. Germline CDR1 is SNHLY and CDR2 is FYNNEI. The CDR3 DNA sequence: TGTGCCAGCGGGGACAATTCCTACGAGCAGTACTTC. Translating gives CASGDNSYEQYF.

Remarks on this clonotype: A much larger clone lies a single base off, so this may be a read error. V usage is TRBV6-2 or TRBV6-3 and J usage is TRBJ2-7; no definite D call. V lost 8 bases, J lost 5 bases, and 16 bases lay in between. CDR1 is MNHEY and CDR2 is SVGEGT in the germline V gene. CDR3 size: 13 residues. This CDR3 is CASSRDPRNEQYF. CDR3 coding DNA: TGTGCCAGCTCCCGAGACCCGAGGAACGAGCAGTACTTC.